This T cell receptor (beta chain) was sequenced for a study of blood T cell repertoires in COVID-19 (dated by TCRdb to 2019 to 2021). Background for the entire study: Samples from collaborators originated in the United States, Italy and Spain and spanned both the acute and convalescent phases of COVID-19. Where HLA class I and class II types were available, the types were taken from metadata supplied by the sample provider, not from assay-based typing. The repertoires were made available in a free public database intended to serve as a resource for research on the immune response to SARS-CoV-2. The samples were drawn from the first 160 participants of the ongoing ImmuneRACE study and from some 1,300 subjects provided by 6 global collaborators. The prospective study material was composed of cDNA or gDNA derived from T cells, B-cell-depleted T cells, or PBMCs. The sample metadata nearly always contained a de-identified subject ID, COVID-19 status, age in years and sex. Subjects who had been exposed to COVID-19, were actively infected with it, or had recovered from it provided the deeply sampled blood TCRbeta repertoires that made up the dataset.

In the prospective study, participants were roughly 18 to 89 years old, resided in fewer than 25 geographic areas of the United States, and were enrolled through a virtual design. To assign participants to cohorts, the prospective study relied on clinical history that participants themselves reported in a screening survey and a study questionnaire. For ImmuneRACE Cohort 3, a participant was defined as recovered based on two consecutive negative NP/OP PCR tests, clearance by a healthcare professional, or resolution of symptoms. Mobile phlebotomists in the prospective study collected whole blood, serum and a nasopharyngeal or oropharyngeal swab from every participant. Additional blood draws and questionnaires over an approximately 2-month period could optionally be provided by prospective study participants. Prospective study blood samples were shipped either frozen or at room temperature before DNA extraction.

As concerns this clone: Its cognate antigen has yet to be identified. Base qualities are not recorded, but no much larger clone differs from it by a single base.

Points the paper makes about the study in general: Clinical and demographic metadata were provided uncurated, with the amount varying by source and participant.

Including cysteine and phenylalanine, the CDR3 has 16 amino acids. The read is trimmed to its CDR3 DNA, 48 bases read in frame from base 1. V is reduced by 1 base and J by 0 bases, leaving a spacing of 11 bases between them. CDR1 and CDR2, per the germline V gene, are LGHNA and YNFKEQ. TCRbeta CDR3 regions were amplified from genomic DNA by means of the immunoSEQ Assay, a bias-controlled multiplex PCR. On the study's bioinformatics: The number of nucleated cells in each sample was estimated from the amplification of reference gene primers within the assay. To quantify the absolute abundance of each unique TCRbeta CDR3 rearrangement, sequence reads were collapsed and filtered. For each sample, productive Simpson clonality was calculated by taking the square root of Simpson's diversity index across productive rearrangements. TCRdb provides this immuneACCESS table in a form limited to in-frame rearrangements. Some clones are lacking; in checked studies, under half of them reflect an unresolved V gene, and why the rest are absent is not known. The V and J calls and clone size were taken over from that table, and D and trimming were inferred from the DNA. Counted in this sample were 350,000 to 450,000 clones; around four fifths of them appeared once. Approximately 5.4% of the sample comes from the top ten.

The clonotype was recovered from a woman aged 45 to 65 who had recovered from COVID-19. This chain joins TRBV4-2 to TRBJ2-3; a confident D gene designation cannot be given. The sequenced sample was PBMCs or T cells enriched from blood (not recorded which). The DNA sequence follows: TGTGCCAGCAGCCAAGGTCAACAGAGTAGCACAGATACGCAGTATTTT. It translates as CASSQGQQSSTDTQYF.